This is a list of T cell receptor beta chains from one sample in a study of shared clonotypes between healthy human individuals. Here immunoSEQ multiplex PCR was the method, and the copy in TCRdb shows in-frame clones only, minus some. The table shows 2 million to 3 million clones, with over 85% occurring only once. Sequenced sample: naive CD4+ T cells sorted from blood. The receptors were sampled from a young man in good health. The CDR3 runs from the conserved cysteine through the conserved F or W. D genes are given only for firm matches.

V gene	D gene	J gene	CDR3 protein	CDR3 DNA
TRBV10-1	-	TRBJ2-5	CASRTCDISQETQYF	TGCGCCAGCAGGACGTGTGACATAAGCCAAGAGACCCAGTACTTC
TRBV28	-	TRBJ2-7	CASSSENNGVGYF	TGTGCCAGCAGTTCCGAAAACAACGGAGTGGGGTACTTC
TRBV6-7	-	TRBJ1-5	CASSPRRGALSNQPQHF	TGTGCCAGCAGTCCCAGGCGTGGGGCCCTAAGCAATCAGCCCCAGCATTTT
TRBV11-2	-	TRBJ2-7	CASRVALSSYEQYF	TGTGCCAGCAGGGTAGCGCTGAGCTCCTACGAGCAGTACTTC
TRBV5-6	TRBD1	TRBJ1-4	CASSLGTGNEKLFF	TGTGCCAGCAGCTTGGGGACAGGGAATGAAAAACTGTTTTTT
TRBV6-5	-	TRBJ2-4	CASNRQDIQYF	TGTGCCAGCAATCGCCAGGACATTCAGTACTTC
TRBV6-1	TRBD1	TRBJ2-3	CASTTGGRSTDTQYF	TGTGCCAGCACAACAGGGGGCCGAAGCACAGATACGCAGTATTTT
TRBV6-1	-	TRBJ2-7	CASSAQGVSEQYF	TGTGCCAGCAGTGCTCAAGGGGTGAGCGAGCAGTACTTC
TRBV28	TRBD1	TRBJ1-2	CASSLDAGQGYGYTF	TGTGCCAGCAGTTTAGACGCCGGACAGGGCTATGGCTACACCTTC
TRBV19	-	TRBJ2-1	CASSIGGPGTYNEQFF	TGTGCCAGTAGTATAGGCGGGCCCGGTACCTACAATGAGCAGTTCTTC
TRBV27	-	TRBJ1-5	CASRNRDNQPQHF	TGTGCCAGCAGGAACCGGGACAATCAGCCCCAGCATTTT
TRBV13	-	TRBJ2-7	CASSLAGTDEQYF	TGTGCCAGCAGCTTAGCCGGGACGGACGAGCAGTACTTC
TRBV18	-	TRBJ1-2	CASSPEKMVIMHGYTF	TGTGCCAGCTCACCAGAAAAAATGGTCATTATGCATGGCTACACCTTC
TRBV2	-	TRBJ1-2	CASRAPAFSNYGYTF	TGTGCCAGCAGGGCGCCGGCGTTTAGTAACTATGGCTACACCTTC
TRBV7-9	-	TRBJ2-1	CASSIEKRFYNEQFF	TGTGCCAGCAGCATAGAGAAACGATTCTACAATGAGCAGTTCTTC
TRBV27	TRBD1	TRBJ1-2	CASSSGQGEYGYTF	TGTGCCAGCAGCTCGGGACAGGGGGAATATGGCTACACCTTC
TRBV18	TRBD1	TRBJ1-1	CASSPRTGGLTEAFF	TGTGCCAGCTCACCTCGGACAGGGGGCCTTACTGAAGCTTTCTTT
TRBV6-5	-	TRBJ2-6	CASRRKDSGANVLTF	TGTGCCAGCAGAAGAAAGGACTCTGGGGCCAACGTCCTGACTTTC
TRBV19	TRBD1	TRBJ1-1	CASRKRQGRAFF	TGTGCCAGTAGGAAACGACAGGGGCGAGCTTTCTTT
TRBV19	-	TRBJ1-5	CASSMGGYSNQPQHF	TGTGCCAGTAGTATGGGCGGTTATAGCAATCAGCCCCAGCATTTT
TRBV7-2	-	TRBJ2-3	CASSPERGGDTQYF	TGTGCCAGCAGCCCGGAGAGGGGGGGAGATACGCAGTATTTT